The 14 T cell receptor beta chains below all came from one sample that was sequenced in a study of cytomegalovirus exposure and HLA in healthy donors. The primer mix had 60 Vbeta and 13 Jbeta primers. Sequencing was performed with immunoSEQ multiplex PCR; in TCRdb, only in-frame clones are kept and a portion is missing. The table shows 55,000 to 80,000 clones, with roughly 72% occurring only once. Sequenced input: PBMCs. Every receptor here comes from a woman aged 25-40 years in good health and CMV-seropositive.

CDR3 protein: CASSFSATYEQYF. CDR3 DNA: TGTGCCAGCAGTTTCTCAGCGACCTACGAGCAGTACTTC. This chain joins TRBV28 and TRBJ2-7; D is unclear. Trimming took off 3 bases at V and 2 bases at J, with 8 bases between the two ends. CDR1 MDHEN and CDR2 SYDVKM come from the germline V gene. The CDR3 covers 13 residues.

This clone has more than one count but fewer than ten. J is TRBJ2-7 and V is TRBV6-1, with TRBD1 matching over 7 bases. Germline-derived CDR1 and CDR2 are MNHNS and SASEGT. Trimming took 7 bases from V and 0 from J; bases not matched to a gene: 9. This CDR3 is built from 15 residues. In DNA form, the CDR3 reads TGTGCCAGCACTAGACAGGGCCCTAGCTCCTACGAGCAGTACTTC. This codes for CASTRQGPSSYEQYF.

This clone is a singleton in its sample. The V and J genes are TRBV19 and TRBJ2-7, with 11 positions matching TRBD2. From germline, CDR1 is LNHDA and CDR2 SQIVND (reference sequence). Trimming at V came to 1 base and at J to 2 bases, leaving 1 base not matched to a gene. The CDR3 length is 15 residues. The CDR3 loop reads CASSIGLAGTYEQYF. CDR3 bases: TGTGCCAGTAGTATAGGACTAGCGGGAACCTACGAGCAGTACTTC.

There are a few counts of this clone. This chain links TRBV4-3 with TRBJ2-7, with unresolved D. The V end was cut by 0 bases, the J end by 2 bases, with 14 bases between. The CDR3 is 16 amino acids. Germline CDR1 LGHNA, CDR2 YSLEER. DNA of the CDR3: TGCGCCAGCAGCCAAGATCAACTGCGACAAACCTACGAGCAGTACTTC. Amino acids: CASSQDQLRQTYEQYF.

This sequence joins TRBV7-2 and TRBJ1-1, with a tentative D call TRBD1 (5 bases). The germline gives CDR1 SGHTA, CDR2 FQGNSA. The CDR3 is made up of 14 amino acids. V was trimmed by 1 base and J by 0 bases, leaving 6 bases between them. The CDR3 bases are TGTGCCAGCAGCTTAGGACAGATGAACACTGAAGCTTTCTTT. Its translation is CASSLGQMNTEAFF.

The V and J genes are TRBV5-6 and TRBJ2-5; D not resolved. The CDR3 spans 13 residues. The germline V gene has CDR1 SGHDT and CDR2 YYEEEE. Trimming pared 1 base from V and 2 bases from J, leaving 6 bases between. The CDR3 DNA follows: TGTGCCAGCAGCTTGTCCACTCAAGAGACCCAGTACTTC. Protein: CASSLSTQETQYF. The entire variable domain, with the rest obtained from reference TRBV5-6 and TRBJ2-5, is as follows: DAGVTQSPTHLIKTRGQQVTLRCSPKSGHDTVSWYQQALGQGPQFIFQYYEEEERQRGNFPDRFSGHQFPNYSSELNVNALLLGDSALYLCASSLSTQETQYFGPGTRLLVL.

This clone was counted a few times. The rearrangement links TRBV6-5 to TRBJ2-7; D perhaps matches TRBD2 (6 bases). V lost 8 bases and J lost 3, with 17 bases in between. Germline CDR1 reads MNHEY; CDR2 reads SVGAGI. The CDR3 is made up of 14 amino acids. CDR3 coding DNA: TGTGCCAGCTCTTACCAAGAGGGACTCTACGAGCAGTACTTC. This translates into CASSYQEGLYEQYF.

The chain is built from TRBV28 and TRBJ1-2, with 8 bases lining up with TRBD1. The CDR3 spans 13 residues. With 7 bases clipped from V and 7 bases from J, the junction kept 8 bases outside the gene matches. Germline CDR1 reads MDHEN; CDR2 reads SYDVKM. In DNA form, the CDR3 reads TGTGCCAGCAACCAACCGACAGGGGCTGGCTACACCTTC. This gives the protein CASNQPTGAGYTF.

J is TRBJ2-4 and V is TRBV28; TRBD1 agrees at 7 bases. Germline V gene sequence: CDR1 MDHEN, CDR2 SYDVKM. V was clipped by 10 bases and J by 2 bases; unmatched bases: 11. CDR3 length: 15 amino acids. This CDR3 is CATLPAGGSKNIQYF. CDR3 coding DNA: TGTGCCACCCTGCCGGCAGGGGGTTCCAAAAACATTCAGTACTTC.

V is TRBV27 and J is TRBJ2-4; D is unclear. CDR3 length: 13 amino acids. Between the trimmed V and J ends, which lost 5 bases and 5 bases, there was a span of 10 bases. Germline values: CDR1 MNHEY, CDR2 SMNVEV (reference sequence). CDR3 amino acids: CASSAHTQNIQYF. The CDR3 DNA reads TGTGCCAGCAGTGCTCACACGCAAAACATTCAGTACTTC.

Comments on this clone: Other DNA variants within this sample encode the same CDR3. The V and J genes are TRBV5-1 and TRBJ1-5; D perhaps matches TRBD1 (6 bases). The CDR3 extends over 14 amino acids. Trimming removed 2 bases at V and 1 base at J, with 7 bases between. Germline-derived CDR1 and CDR2 are SGHRS and YFSETQ. CDR3 in DNA: TGCGCCAGCAGCTTTGGGGGCAGCAATCAGCCCCAGCATTTT. It specifies CASSFGGSNQPQHF.

V usage is TRBV10-3 and J usage is TRBJ2-7, with 12 bases that match TRBD2. After removal of 3 bases from V and 5 bases from J, the junction contained 8 bases not matched to a gene. Germline V gene data show CDR1 as ENHRY and CDR2 as SYGVKD. The CDR3 is made up of 16 amino acids. The DNA of the CDR3 is TGTGCCATCAGTGACGGACAAGGACTAGCGGGAAACGAGCAGTACTTC. Translating it yields CAISDGQGLAGNEQYF.

The gene calls are TRBV27 and TRBJ2-4; no clear D gene. Germline CDR1 reads MNHEY; CDR2 reads SMNVEV (reference sequence). Trimming removed 4 bases at V and 0 bases at J, with 10 bases between. The CDR3 totals 15 residues. DNA for the CDR3: TGTGCCAGCAGTTCCTACCCGCTAGCCAAAAACATTCAGTACTTC. Its translation: CASSSYPLAKNIQYF.

This clone was picked up a small number of times. This chain links TRBV5-4 with TRBJ2-2; 9 nucleotides align to TRBD1. From germline, CDR1 is SGHNT and CDR2 YYREEE (reference sequence). Trimming cost V 0 bases and J 6 bases; bases outside gene matches: 9. The CDR3 sequence is 17 residues long. CDR3 bases: TGTGCCAGCAGCTTGGCTGGGACAGGGAGTTTGGCCGGGGAGCTGTTTTTT. This translates into CASSLAGTGSLAGELFF.